This entry concerns a single TCR beta chain. This clone was detected only a few times. What antigen it recognizes has not been identified. No base-level quality is on record; no much larger clone is a single base apart. The identical CDR3 is also encoded by other nucleotide sequences in the sample. This record comes from a study of blood T cell repertoires in COVID-19 (TCRdb year 2020). About the investigation overall: Collaborator samples came from the United States, Italy and Spain and covered acute and convalescent phases of COVID-19. The repertoires were released in a freely available public database intended as a resource for research on the immune response to SARS-CoV-2. Deeply sampled blood TCRbeta repertoires from subjects exposed to, actively infected with, or recovered from COVID-19 were included in the dataset. The prospective study material was composed of cDNA or gDNA derived from T cells, B-cell-depleted T cells, or PBMCs. Samples were obtained from the ongoing ImmuneRACE study (first 160 participants) and from over a thousand subjects provided by 6 global collaborators. A de-identified subject ID, COVID-19 status, age in years and sex were almost always included in the sample metadata. Where available, HLA class I and class II types were obtained from metadata supplied by the sample provider rather than from assay-based typing. The paper as a whole reports these results and caveats: The amount of clinical and demographic metadata varied by source and participant and was provided uncurated.

CDR1 and CDR2 were assigned from the germline V gene (reference sequence) as WNHNN and SYGVQD. The CDR3, from cysteine to phenylalanine, totals 15 residues. The DNA shown is the 45-base CDR3, in frame from base 1. The germline V end is reduced by 3 bases and the J end by 2 bases; junction bases left unmatched: 4. TCRbeta CDR3 regions were amplified from genomic DNA using the immunoSEQ Assay, a bias-controlled multiplex PCR. Per the original workflow: The number of nucleated cells in each sample was estimated from the amplification of reference gene primers within the assay. Sequence reads were collapsed and filtered to measure the absolute abundance of every unique TCRbeta CDR3 rearrangement. For each sample, productive Simpson clonality was calculated as the square root of Simpson's diversity index over productive rearrangements. The table was pulled from immuneACCESS by TCRdb, which kept in-frame rearrangements only. Such tables lose some clones; where checked, under half of the loss comes from unresolved V genes, and the rest has no known cause. That table furnishes V, J and clone size, whereas the DNA furnished D and trimming. The sample table holds 100,000 to 150,000 clones, of which about 89% were seen once. 15% to 20% of the sample is taken by the ten largest.

The collaborating institutions used their own protocols to collect whole blood in K2EDTA tubes. For TCRbeta analysis, collaborators shipped samples in one of three forms: frozen whole blood, isolated PBMCs, or DNA extracted from either of those sample types. This TCR came from a man aged 45-60 years with active or convalescent COVID-19. Sequencing input: peripheral blood. The chain couples TRBV10-1 to TRBJ2-3, with TRBD1 matching 8 junction bases. The sequence in DNA is TGCGCCAGCAGTGACGGACAGGGAATCACAGATACGCAGTATTTT. It translates to CASSDGQGITDTQYF.